Shown below are 21 T cell receptor beta chains from a single sample sequenced in a study of shared clonotypes between healthy human individuals. The repertoire was sequenced with immunoSEQ multiplex PCR; TCRdb's copy has only in-frame clones and lacks some. The sample lists under 600,000 clones; 75% to 80% were seen once. The specimen was PBMCs. These receptor sequences come from a woman between 40 and 55 years old in good health. Some clones in this sample may be carry-over from other donors' samples.

CDR3 in DNA: TGTGCCAGCTCACGCACTAGCGTGGGCTACAATGAGCAGTTCTTC. Residues: CASSRTSVGYNEQFF. The V call is TRBV18, the J call TRBJ2-1; TRBD2 matches 7 bases. The CDR3 covers 15 residues. The V and J ends lost 4 bases and 3 bases, in that order; junction bases with no gene match: 6. Looked up from germline, CDR1 is KGHSH and CDR2 is LQKENI.

This chain connects TRBV19 to TRBJ2-1, with 9 bases that match TRBD2. V gave up 5 bases and J gave up 1 base; unmatched junction bases: 6. CDR1 is LNHDA and CDR2 is SQIVND in the germline V gene (reference sequence). This CDR3 region has 16 residues. The CDR3 region is CASSGRLAASYNEQFF. In nucleotides, the CDR3 is TGTGCCAGTAGTGGGCGACTAGCGGCATCCTACAATGAGCAGTTCTTC. The full variable domain, its missing parts supplied by reference TRBV19 and TRBJ2-1, is DGGITQSPKYLFRKEGQNVTLSCEQNLNHDAMYWYRQDPGQGLRLIYYSQIVNDFQKGDIAEGYSVSREKKESFPLTVTSAQKNPTAFYLCASSGRLAASYNEQFFGPGTRLTVL.

The genes are TRBV28 and TRBJ1-2, with 11 bases fitting TRBD1. CDR3 length: 14 residues. V lost 2 bases and J lost 4; bases outside the gene matches: 0. CDR1 MDHEN and CDR2 SYDVKM come from the germline V gene. The CDR3: CASSLGQGAYGYTF. CDR3 coding DNA: TGTGCCAGCAGTTTAGGACAGGGGGCCTATGGCTACACCTTC.

The gene calls are TRBV4-2 and TRBJ1-3, with D perhaps matching TRBD1 (5 bases). V was cut by 2 bases and J by 2 bases, with 10 bases left in between. CDR3 length equals 15 residues. Germline assignment: CDR1 LGHNA and CDR2 YNFKEQ. CDR3 loop: CASSQLMGAGNTIYF. CDR3 sequence (DNA): TGTGCCAGCAGCCAATTAATGGGGGCTGGAAACACCATATATTTT.

The chain uses TRBV2 and TRBJ1-5, with TRBD1 as a possible D gene (6 bases). V lost 7 bases, J lost 0 bases, and 13 bases lay in between. CDR1 is SNHLY, CDR2 FYNNEI, per germline. CDR3 size: 15 residues. CDR3 DNA: TGTGCCAGCATGCGGACAGTAAATAGCAATCAGCCCCAGCATTTT. Amino acids: CASMRTVNSNQPQHF.

This sequence joins TRBV7-9 and TRBJ2-7; 10 nucleotides align to TRBD1. The CDR3 length is 16 residues. Germline V gives CDR1 SEHNR, CDR2 FQNEAQ (reference sequence). Trimming took 5 bases from V and 1 from J; bases not matched to a gene: 8. The CDR3 sequence is CASSNTDRGVSYEQYF. CDR3 nucleotide sequence: TGTGCCAGCAGCAACACGGACAGGGGGGTTTCCTACGAGCAGTACTTC.

V gene TRBV6-1 combines with J gene TRBJ2-7, with 9 nucleotides matching TRBD1. Trimming removed 6 bases from V and 4 bases from J; junction bases left unmatched: 4. CDR1 and CDR2 from the germline V gene are MNHNS and SASEGT. This CDR3 spans 13 amino acids. The CDR3 DNA sequence: TGTGCCAGCAGACGGGACAGGGCGTACGAGCAGTACTTC. It translates to CASRRDRAYEQYF.

CDR3 residues: CSARSYIQYF. CDR3 nucleotides: TGCAGTGCTAGATCGTACATTCAGTACTTC. The chain is built from TRBV20-1 and TRBJ2-4; D unresolved. This CDR3 comprises 10 residues. CDR1 is DFQATT, CDR2 SNEGSKA, per germline (reference sequence). V lost 2 bases and J lost 8, with 4 bases in between.

This clone was seen once. This chain connects TRBV30 to TRBJ1-5, with TRBD1 matching over 7 bases. The ends lost 4 bases at V and 4 bases at J; junction bases unmatched: 7. Per germline, CDR1 GTSNPN and CDR2 SVGIG (reference sequence). This CDR3 contains 14 residues. The CDR3 sequence: CAWTHKQGNQPQHF. The CDR3 nucleotides are TGTGCCTGGACCCATAAACAGGGGAATCAGCCCCAGCATTTT.

The V gene is TRBV18, the J gene TRBJ2-7; 8 bases are a match to TRBD1. CDR1 KGHSH and CDR2 LQKENI come from the germline V gene. The J segment lost 5 bases and the V segment lost 3 bases, leaving 3 bases of the junction unmatched. The CDR3 totals 13 residues. The CDR3 DNA is TGTGCCAGCTCACCGGACAGGGCCCACGAGCAGTACTTC. Its protein is CASSPDRAHEQYF.

On this clone: One end of the junction fails to match germline, which may point to a read error. The gene calls are TRBV6-6 and TRBJ2-1, with D perhaps TRBD2 (5 bases). The CDR3 contains 15 residues. CDR1 and CDR2 (germline): MNHNY, SVGAGI (reference sequence). Written as DNA, the CDR3 is TGTGCCAGCAGTTTCACGGGATCCTCCTACAGTGAGCAGTTCTTC. Protein sequence: CASSFTGSSYSEQFF.

The chain couples TRBV14 to TRBJ1-2; 9 bases line up with TRBD1. V lost 4 bases and J lost 5; bases outside the gene matches: 2. The CDR3 contains 13 residues. In germline, CDR1 is SGHDN, CDR2 FVKESK. In DNA, the CDR3 is TGTGCCAGCAGCCCGGGACAGGGATATGGCTACACCTTC. Protein sequence: CASSPGQGYGYTF.

The rearrangement links TRBV15 to TRBJ1-3; D possibly corresponds to TRBD1 (6 bases). The V and J ends lost 3 bases and 1 base respectively, with 10 bases between them. Germline loops: CDR1 LNHNV, CDR2 YYDKDF (reference sequence). The CDR3 has 15 residues. Written as DNA, the CDR3 is TGTGCCACCAGCAGGGACAGCGTTTCTGGAAACACCATATATTTT. Translated, it gives CATSRDSVSGNTIYF.

Only a few counts were recorded for this clone. V and J are TRBV29-1 and TRBJ2-7, with D perhaps matching TRBD2 (5 bases). Looked up from germline, CDR1 is SQVTM and CDR2 is ANQGSEA. Trimming took 5 bases from V and 4 from J, leaving 18 bases between them. This CDR3 has 14 amino acids. The CDR3 DNA reads TGCAGCGTTAAGCGGCTAGGTGAGCCTTACGAGCAGTACTTC. It is translated as CSVKRLGEPYEQYF.

V gene TRBV7-8 combines with J gene TRBJ2-1; D not resolved. The CDR3 consists of 15 residues. Germline V CDR1 and CDR2: SGHVS, FQNEAQ. Trimming stripped 1 base from V and 2 bases from J, with 9 bases between. The CDR3 spells CASSLELNPYNEQFF. The CDR3 DNA reads TGTGCCAGCAGCTTAGAATTGAACCCCTACAATGAGCAGTTCTTC.

The gene calls are TRBV7-9 and TRBJ2-7; 7 bases map to TRBD1. This CDR3 contains 15 residues. Losses at the gene ends were 5 bases for V and 1 base for J; bases not matched to a gene: 8. CDR1 SEHNR and CDR2 FQNEAQ come from the germline V gene (reference sequence). The CDR3 nucleotides are TGTGCCAGCAGCATCCGGGACAGTATGTCCTACGAGCAGTACTTC. Translated, it gives CASSIRDSMSYEQYF.

The gene calls are TRBV23-1 and TRBJ1-4; TRBD1 is a possible D gene (6 bases). TRBV23-1 falls under the ORF class, with uncertain function. The CDR3 has 16 residues. V was trimmed by 3 bases and J by 3 bases, leaving 14 bases between them. The DNA of the CDR3 is TGCGCCAGCAGTCACTGGGTGGAGGGGGCTAATGAAAAACTGTTTTTT. This encodes CASSHWVEGANEKLFF.

This clone was observed many times. This chain connects TRBV5-8 to TRBJ1-1, with 8 positions matching TRBD1. The length of the CDR3 is 14 residues. V lost 2 bases to trimming and J lost 4 bases; unmatched junction nucleotides: 4. Germline values: CDR1 SGHTS, CDR2 YDEGEE. The CDR3 is CASSFRGLGTEAFF. The CDR3 DNA sequence: TGTGCCAGCAGCTTCAGGGGGCTGGGCACTGAAGCTTTCTTT.

The genes are TRBV18 and TRBJ2-2, with D unclear. Germline V gene data show CDR1 as KGHSH and CDR2 as LQKENI. Trimming cost V 2 bases and J 6 bases, with 7 bases left between them. The CDR3 totals 13 residues. This CDR3 is CASSPKSSGELFF. DNA for the CDR3: TGTGCCAGCTCACCAAAATCTTCCGGGGAGCTGTTTTTT.

The gene calls are TRBV18 and TRBJ2-3; 7 bases agree with TRBD2. Germline trimming cut 0 bases from V and 9 bases from J; bases unmatched to any gene: 9. The CDR3 is made up of 15 amino acids. CDR1 is KGHSH, CDR2 LQKENI, per germline. The CDR3: CASSPPMGEGKTQYF. CDR3 nucleotide sequence: TGTGCCAGCTCACCACCGATGGGGGAGGGCAAGACGCAGTATTTT. Filled out from reference TRBV18 and TRBJ2-3, the complete variable domain reads NAGVMQNPRHLVRRRGQEARLRCSPMKGHSHVYWYRQLPEEGLKFMVYLQKENIIDESGMPKERFSAEFPKEGPSILRIQQVVRGDSAAYFCASSPPMGEGKTQYFGPGTRLTVL.

This clone was seen once. The chain carries TRBV19 and TRBJ2-5; 7 nucleotides line up with TRBD1. There are 14 residues in the CDR3. Trimming cost V 5 bases and J 0 bases; bases outside gene matches: 3. Germline values: CDR1 LNHDA, CDR2 SQIVND (reference sequence). CDR3 nucleotide sequence: TGTGCCAGTAGTCGCAGGGGGTACCAAGAGACCCAGTACTTC. Translated, it gives CASSRRGYQETQYF. Full variable domain (missing parts from reference TRBV19 and TRBJ2-5): DGGITQSPKYLFRKEGQNVTLSCEQNLNHDAMYWYRQDPGQGLRLIYYSQIVNDFQKGDIAEGYSVSREKKESFPLTVTSAQKNPTAFYLCASSRRGYQETQYFGPGTRLLVL.